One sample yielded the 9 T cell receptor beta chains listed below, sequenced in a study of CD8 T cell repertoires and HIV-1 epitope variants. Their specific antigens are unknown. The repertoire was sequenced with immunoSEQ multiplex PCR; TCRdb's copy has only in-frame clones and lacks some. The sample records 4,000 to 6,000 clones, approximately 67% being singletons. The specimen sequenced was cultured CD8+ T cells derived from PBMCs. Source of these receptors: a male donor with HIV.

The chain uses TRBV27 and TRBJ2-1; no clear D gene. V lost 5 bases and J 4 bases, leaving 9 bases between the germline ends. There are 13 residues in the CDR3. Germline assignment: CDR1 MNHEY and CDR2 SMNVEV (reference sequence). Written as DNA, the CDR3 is TGTGCCAGCAGTCCCCTAAGTTACAATGAGCAGTTCTTC. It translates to CASSPLSYNEQFF.

As DNA, the CDR3 is TGTGCCAGCAGGCCTAGACTAGATCCTTATGTTGATACGCAGTATTTT. It yields the protein CASRPRLDPYVDTQYF. V gene TRBV28 combines with J gene TRBJ2-3; D may be TRBD2 (6 bases). From germline, CDR1 is MDHEN and CDR2 SYDVKM. Trimming left V 6 bases short and J 6 bases short, with 22 bases between. CDR3 length: 16 residues.

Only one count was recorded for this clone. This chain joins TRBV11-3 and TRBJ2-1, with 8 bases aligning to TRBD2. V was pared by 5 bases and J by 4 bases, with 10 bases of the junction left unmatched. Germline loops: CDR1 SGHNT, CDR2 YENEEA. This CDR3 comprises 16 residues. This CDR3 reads CASSPSGGAEYNEQFF. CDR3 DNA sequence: TGTGCCAGCAGCCCATCGGGGGGGGCCGAATACAATGAGCAGTTCTTC.

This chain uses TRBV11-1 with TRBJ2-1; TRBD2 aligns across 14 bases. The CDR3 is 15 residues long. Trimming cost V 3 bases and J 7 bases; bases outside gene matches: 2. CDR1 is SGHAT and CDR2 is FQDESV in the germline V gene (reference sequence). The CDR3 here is CASSFGTSGSNEQFF. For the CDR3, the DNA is TGTGCCAGCAGCTTTGGGACTAGCGGGAGTAATGAGCAGTTCTTC.

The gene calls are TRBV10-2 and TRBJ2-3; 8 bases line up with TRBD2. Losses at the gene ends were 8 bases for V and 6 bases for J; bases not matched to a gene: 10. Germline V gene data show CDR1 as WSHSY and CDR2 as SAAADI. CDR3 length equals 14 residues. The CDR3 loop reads CASRPPGGGDTQYF. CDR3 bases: TGCGCCAGCCGTCCTCCGGGGGGGGGCGATACGCAGTATTTT.

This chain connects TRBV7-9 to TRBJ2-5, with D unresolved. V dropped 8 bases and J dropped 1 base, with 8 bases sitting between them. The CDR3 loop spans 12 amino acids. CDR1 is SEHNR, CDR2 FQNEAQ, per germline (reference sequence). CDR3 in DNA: TGTGCCAGCCAAAGGGCCCAAGAGACCCAGTACTTC. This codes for CASQRAQETQYF. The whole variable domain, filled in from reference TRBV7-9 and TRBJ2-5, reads DTGVSQNPRHKITKRGQNVTFRCDPISEHNRLYWYRQTLGQGPEFLTYFQNEAQLEKSRLLSDRFSAERPKGSFSTLEIQRTEQGDSAMYLCASQRAQETQYFGPGTRLLVL.

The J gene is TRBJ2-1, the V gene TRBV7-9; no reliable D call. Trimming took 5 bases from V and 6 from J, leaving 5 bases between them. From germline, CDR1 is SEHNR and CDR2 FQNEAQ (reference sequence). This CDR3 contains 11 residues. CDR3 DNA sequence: TGTGCCAGCAGCCTCGGCAATGAGCAGTTCTTC. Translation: CASSLGNEQFF. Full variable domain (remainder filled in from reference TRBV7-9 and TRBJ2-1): DTGVSQNPRHKITKRGQNVTFRCDPISEHNRLYWYRQTLGQGPEFLTYFQNEAQLEKSRLLSDRFSAERPKGSFSTLEIQRTEQGDSAMYLCASSLGNEQFFGPGTRLTVL.

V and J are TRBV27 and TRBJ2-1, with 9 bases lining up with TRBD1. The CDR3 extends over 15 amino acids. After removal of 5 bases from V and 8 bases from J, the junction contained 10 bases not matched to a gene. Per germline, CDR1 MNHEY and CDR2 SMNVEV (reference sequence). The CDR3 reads CASSLSGQGWDEQFF. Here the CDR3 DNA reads TGTGCCAGCAGTCTGTCGGGACAGGGTTGGGATGAGCAGTTCTTC.

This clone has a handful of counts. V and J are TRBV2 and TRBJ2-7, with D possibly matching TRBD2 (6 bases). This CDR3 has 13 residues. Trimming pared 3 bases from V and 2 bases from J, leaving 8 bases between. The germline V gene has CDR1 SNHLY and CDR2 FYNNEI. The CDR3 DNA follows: TGTGCCAGCAGTGATTCGGGGGCCTACGAGCAGTACTTC. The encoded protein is CASSDSGAYEQYF.